What follows is one TCR beta chain and its context. Its antigen is unknown. The source of the sample is a study of cytomegalovirus exposure and HLA in healthy donors. As for the study in general: The Caucasian-associated ancestry cluster contained 81% of the approximately 400 genotyped donors. Regarding the study as a whole: The classifier was said to identify cytomegalovirus status with high specificity and sensitivity. Versus the approximately 700-donor mean, an Asian-associated ancestry cluster reportedly showed fewer N-insertions in a later analysis.

This cohort consisted of healthy bone marrow donors. Primers included in the PCR were 60 Vbeta and 13 Jbeta primers. The data were produced by immunoSEQ multiplex PCR, yet TCRdb's version contains in-frame clones alone and is incomplete. This sample has more than 95,000 clones, with about 76% found just once. Per germline, CDR1 LGHNA and CDR2 YSLEER. CDR3 length equals 12 residues. Trimming took off 8 bases at V and 8 bases at J, with 13 bases between the two ends. The chain joins TRBV4-3 to TRBJ2-1; a possible D gene is TRBD1 (6 bases). The sequenced material came from PBMCs. The receptor was isolated from a woman aged 55 to 70 in good health and CMV-seropositive. The CDR3 nucleotides are TGCGCCAGCGGGGGCTGGGGCGATGAGCAGTTCTTC. Its translation is CASGGWGDEQFF.